The 30 T cell receptor beta chains in this list originate from one sample, sequenced in a study of shared clonotypes between healthy human individuals. CD45RO-negative, CCR7-selected cells formed the naive CD8 fraction, which excluded terminally differentiated effector memory CD45RA+ cells. Profiled with immunoSEQ multiplex PCR; TCRdb holds only in-frame clones, not every one. This table holds 1.5 million to 2.5 million clones, approximately 94% found once. The sample taken for sequencing was naive CD8+ T cells sorted from blood. The source of these receptors is a man between 18 and 35 years old in good health.

The J gene is TRBJ2-2, the V gene TRBV28; no definite D call. CDR3 length: 12 amino acids. CDR1 and CDR2 (germline): MDHEN, SYDVKM. V dropped 6 bases and J dropped 6 bases, with 8 bases sitting between them. CDR3: CASRDVAGELFF. CDR3 DNA sequence: TGTGCCAGCAGGGACGTGGCCGGGGAGCTGTTTTTT.

Turning to this clone: In the same sample, other DNA sequences code for this CDR3. The V and J genes are TRBV11-2 and TRBJ2-7; no definite D call. Germline CDR1 reads SGHAT; CDR2 reads FQNNGV. The germline V and J ends were trimmed by 1 base and 7 bases, with 8 bases remaining between them. The CDR3 is 12 residues long. The CDR3 DNA reads as TGTGCCAGCAGCTTAGTGGTGGGTGAGCAGTACTTC. This gives the protein CASSLVVGEQYF.

This rearrangement joins TRBV28 to TRBJ2-3; the match to TRBD2 covers 9 bases. With V trimmed by 3 bases and J by 2 bases, 6 bases remained unmatched. Germline CDR1 MDHEN, CDR2 SYDVKM. The length of the CDR3 is 16 residues. For the CDR3, the DNA is TGTGCCAGCAGTTTTGGAGCGGGGGGTTTCACAGATACGCAGTATTTT. Its protein is CASSFGAGGFTDTQYF.

The CDR3 sequence: CAIAPQSPYNEQFF. CDR3 nucleotide sequence: TGTGCCATCGCTCCCCAATCACCCTACAATGAGCAGTTCTTC. This rearrangement joins TRBV2 to TRBJ2-1; D is uncertain. Trimming left V 10 bases short and J 2 bases short, with 15 bases between. Germline-derived CDR1 and CDR2 are SNHLY and FYNNEI. This CDR3 contains 14 residues.

The chain links TRBV28 to TRBJ2-7, with a possible D match to TRBD2 (6 bases). From germline, CDR1 is MDHEN and CDR2 SYDVKM. V lost 3 bases and J 2 bases, leaving 11 bases between the germline ends. This CDR3 has 14 amino acids. CDR3 in amino acids: CASSFLGRTYEQYF. Here the CDR3 DNA reads TGTGCCAGCAGTTTCCTAGGGAGGACCTACGAGCAGTACTTC. Using reference TRBV28 and TRBJ2-7 for the parts outside the CDR3, the full variable domain is DVKVTQSSRYLVKRTGEKVFLECVQDMDHENMFWYRQDPGLGLRLIYFSYDVKMKEKGDIPEGYSVSREKKERFSLILESASTNQTSMYLCASSFLGRTYEQYFGPGTRLTVT.

The rearrangement links TRBV5-1 to TRBJ2-7; D is possibly TRBD1 (6 bases). The CDR3 contains 14 residues. The V end was cut by 4 bases, the J end by 0 bases, with 11 bases between. Germline loops: CDR1 SGHRS, CDR2 YFSETQ. The CDR3 coding sequence is TGCGCCAGCAGCCCCGACAGGAGCTCCTACGAGCAGTACTTC. It is translated as CASSPDRSSYEQYF.

The J gene is TRBJ2-1, the V gene TRBV5-1, with 9 positions matching TRBD2. Losses at the gene ends were 5 bases for V and 8 bases for J; bases not matched to a gene: 11. This CDR3 has 15 amino acids. Germline values: CDR1 SGHRS, CDR2 YFSETQ. The CDR3 region has the DNA TGCGCCAGCAGGGCGGGACTAGCTAATAGCGATGAGCAGTTCTTC. This codes for CASRAGLANSDEQFF.

This chain joins TRBV6-6 and TRBJ1-5; D ambiguous. V was trimmed by 8 bases and J by 0 bases, leaving 14 bases between them. From germline, CDR1 is MNHNY and CDR2 SVGAGI (reference sequence). This CDR3 is 15 amino acids long. The CDR3 sequence: CASGQTVYSNQPQHF. Written as DNA, the CDR3 is TGTGCCAGCGGTCAAACCGTGTATAGCAATCAGCCCCAGCATTTT.

The table lists this clone with a few counts. Other nucleotide sequences from this sample produce the same CDR3. This chain connects TRBV7-9 to TRBJ2-7; unclear D gene. Between the trimmed V and J ends, which lost 1 base and 2 bases, there was a span of 3 bases. Germline V gene lookup returns CDR1 SEHNR and CDR2 FQNEAQ (reference sequence). The CDR3 covers 12 residues. CDR3 bases: TGTGCCAGCAGCTTAGTACCCTACGAGCAGTACTTC. This codes for CASSLVPYEQYF.

The V call is TRBV11-2, the J call TRBJ2-5; D gene unclear. The CDR3 is 14 residues long. Trimming shortened V by 2 bases and J by 2 bases, and 9 bases separated the two germline ends. CDR1 is SGHAT and CDR2 is FQNNGV in the germline V gene. DNA of the CDR3: TGTGCCAGCAGCTTATTCCCCATGCAAGAGACCCAGTACTTC. Translated: CASSLFPMQETQYF.

The chain couples TRBV2 to TRBJ1-1; 9 bases fit TRBD1. The J segment lost 6 bases and the V segment lost 3 bases, leaving 14 bases of the junction unmatched. The CDR3 spans 17 residues. The germline V gene encodes CDR1 SNHLY and CDR2 FYNNEI. The CDR3 loop is CASSDPFRAGTGPEAFF. The CDR3 nucleotides read TGTGCCAGCAGTGACCCATTCCGAGCCGGGACAGGGCCTGAAGCTTTCTTT.

V usage is TRBV7-8 and J usage is TRBJ2-5; D ambiguous. The germline V gene has CDR1 SGHVS and CDR2 FQNEAQ. V lost 5 bases to trimming and J lost 3 bases, with 22 bases between them. CDR3 size: 17 residues. The CDR3, as DNA: TGTGCCAGCAGCGGAGATTTTAGTACCCATGGGGAAGAGACCCAGTACTTC. Amino acid sequence: CASSGDFSTHGEETQYF.

J is TRBJ1-5 and V is TRBV2, with a tentative D call TRBD1 (5 bases). This CDR3 spans 14 amino acids. Trimming took off 1 base at V and 6 bases at J, with 10 bases between the two ends. Germline lookup yields CDR1 SNHLY and CDR2 FYNNEI. DNA for the CDR3: TGTGCCAGCAGTGAAGACTGGGGGGGTCAGCCCCAGCATTTT. Protein: CASSEDWGGQPQHF.

As for this clone: Other DNA sequences within the sample encode an identical CDR3. V usage is TRBV6-5 and J usage is TRBJ1-1, with 8 bases matching TRBD1. V gave up 6 bases and J gave up 5 bases; unmatched junction bases: 5. The CDR3 runs to 13 residues. Germline-derived CDR1 and CDR2 are MNHEY and SVGAGI. CDR3 amino acids: CASSTGGRTEAFF. In nucleotides, the CDR3 is TGTGCCAGCAGCACAGGGGGGCGGACTGAAGCTTTCTTT.

As DNA, the CDR3 is TGTGCCAGCAGTGAGGATCCGGCCGGGGAGCTGTTTTTT. Translated: CASSEDPAGELFF. The chain carries TRBV2 and TRBJ2-2; D remains ambiguous. In germline, CDR1 is SNHLY, CDR2 FYNNEI. This CDR3 has 13 amino acids. V was clipped by 3 bases and J by 6 bases, with 8 bases between them. The full variable domain, completed using reference TRBV2 and TRBJ2-2, is EPEVTQTPSHQVTQMGQEVILRCVPISNHLYFYWYRQILGQKVEFLVSFYNNEISEKSEIFDDQFSVERPDGSNFTLKIRSTKLEDSAMYFCASSEDPAGELFFGEGSRLTVL.

The J gene is TRBJ1-1, the V gene TRBV6-6, with a possible D match to TRBD1 (5 bases). The V and J ends lost 2 bases and 1 base respectively, with 11 bases between them. This CDR3 contains 15 residues. Per germline, CDR1 MNHNY and CDR2 SVGAGI (reference sequence). The DNA for the CDR3 is TGTGCCAGCAGTTACCCCGGGACCGAGAACACTGAAGCTTTCTTT. Protein product: CASSYPGTENTEAFF.

The chain recombines TRBV6-1 with TRBJ2-7; weak D call: TRBD1 (5 bases). This CDR3 spans 14 amino acids. In germline, CDR1 is MNHNS, CDR2 SASEGT. V was trimmed by 2 bases and J by 3 bases, leaving 11 bases between them. CDR3 sequence: CASSESAGLYEQYF. In nucleotides, the CDR3 is TGTGCCAGCAGTGAATCGGCAGGGCTCTACGAGCAGTACTTC.

V usage is TRBV27 and J usage is TRBJ1-2; a weak D match, TRBD1 (6 bases). V dropped 6 bases and J dropped 6 bases, with 29 bases sitting between them. Germline V gives CDR1 MNHEY, CDR2 SMNVEV (reference sequence). This CDR3 is 18 amino acids long. DNA of the CDR3: TGTGCCAGCAGCCTCACTCCAAGTCATACAGGGTGGCTACATGGCTACACCTTC. It translates to CASSLTPSHTGWLHGYTF.

The rearrangement uses TRBV6-1 and TRBJ1-5; D is possibly TRBD1 (6 bases). The CDR3 has 18 amino acids. V was cut by 2 bases and J by 0 bases, with 17 bases left in between. The germline gives CDR1 MNHNS, CDR2 SASEGT. CDR3 region: CASSELARTDFSNQPQHF. The DNA of the CDR3 is TGTGCCAGCAGTGAACTTGCTCGGACAGATTTTAGCAATCAGCCCCAGCATTTT.

Only one count was recorded for this clone. The chain has TRBV6-5 and TRBJ1-1; D might be TRBD1 (6 bases). Deletions cut 6 bases from V and 5 bases from J, with 16 bases between. Germline CDR1 is MNHEY and CDR2 is SVGAGI. The CDR3 length is 14 residues. This CDR3 is CASSISRGWTEAFF. The CDR3 nucleotides are TGTGCCAGCAGCATAAGCAGGGGATGGACTGAAGCTTTCTTT.

The chain uses TRBV28 and TRBJ2-7; D is undetermined. Trimming removed 6 bases from V and 5 bases from J, with 17 bases in between. The CDR3 extends over 14 amino acids. CDR1 is MDHEN and CDR2 is SYDVKM in the germline V gene. The CDR3 DNA is TGTGCCAGCAGGACCGTGGGCAGAGATGACGAGCAGTACTTC. It is translated as CASRTVGRDDEQYF. The whole variable domain, remainder taken from reference TRBV28 and TRBJ2-7, is DVKVTQSSRYLVKRTGEKVFLECVQDMDHENMFWYRQDPGLGLRLIYFSYDVKMKEKGDIPEGYSVSREKKERFSLILESASTNQTSMYLCASRTVGRDDEQYFGPGTRLTVT.

The chain is built from TRBV5-1 and TRBJ2-2; 10 bases align to TRBD1. Germline V gene sequence: CDR1 SGHRS, CDR2 YFSETQ. The V segment lost 2 bases and the J segment 6 bases; nucleotides outside the gene matches: 4. The CDR3 sequence is 15 residues long. CDR3 bases: TGCGCCAGCAGCTTTGGACAGGGGGTGGCCGGGGAGCTGTTTTTT. The encoded protein is CASSFGQGVAGELFF.

The chain couples TRBV21-1 to TRBJ1-5. TRBV21-1 represents a pseudogene. The CDR3 spans 15 residues. CDR3 protein: CARDAPGPFNQPQHF. CDR3 bases: TGTGCCAGAGACGCCCCCGGGCCATTCAATCAGCCCCAGCATTTT.

The chain is built from TRBV7-6 and TRBJ2-5; D gene ambiguous. CDR1 and CDR2 from the germline V gene are SGHVS and FNYEAQ. The CDR3 covers 14 residues. V lost 0 bases, J lost 4 bases, and 9 bases lay in between. The CDR3 nucleotides read TGTGCCAGCAGCTTAGCGTCCGGTCCAGAGACCCAGTACTTC. Protein sequence: CASSLASGPETQYF.

This rearrangement joins TRBV9 to TRBJ1-1; D remains ambiguous. The CDR3 runs to 13 residues. V lost 4 bases, J lost 2 bases, and 9 bases lay in between. CDR1 is SGDLS and CDR2 is YYNGEE in the germline V gene. CDR3 sequence reads: CASSFDGNTEAFF. CDR3 nucleotides: TGTGCCAGCAGCTTCGACGGAAACACTGAAGCTTTCTTT.

The sample holds a few counts of this clone. This chain uses TRBV7-9 with TRBJ2-7; 10 bases line up with TRBD2. Germline CDR1 reads SEHNR; CDR2 reads FQNEAQ (reference sequence). This CDR3 spans 15 amino acids. The junction had 2 bases not matched to a gene; V was cut back by 1 base and J by 2 bases. The CDR3 DNA sequence: TGTGCCAGCAGCTTAGAACTAGCGGGACCCTACGAGCAGTACTTC. It encodes CASSLELAGPYEQYF.

The rearrangement uses TRBV27 and TRBJ2-7; D is unclear. Germline V gene sequence: CDR1 MNHEY, CDR2 SMNVEV (reference sequence). The V end lost 5 bases, the J end lost 2 bases, and 16 bases lay between the germline ends. The CDR3 is 15 residues long. CDR3 sequence: CASSQAGFRPYEQYF. In DNA, the CDR3 is TGTGCCAGCAGTCAGGCCGGGTTTCGCCCCTACGAGCAGTACTTC.

The chain uses TRBV7-9 and TRBJ1-1; D is uncertain. The germline V gene encodes CDR1 SEHNR and CDR2 FQNEAQ (reference sequence). CDR3 length: 13 residues. Trimming pared 8 bases from V and 1 base from J, leaving 11 bases between. The CDR3 sequence: CASHKSENTEAFF. CDR3 coding DNA: TGTGCCAGCCATAAGTCAGAGAACACTGAAGCTTTCTTT.

About this clone: Within the sample, other DNA sequences also encode this same CDR3. The chain has TRBV9 and TRBJ2-7; 10 nucleotides align to TRBD2. Germline CDR1 SGDLS, CDR2 YYNGEE. The V segment lost 4 bases and the J segment 3 bases; nucleotides outside the gene matches: 4. This CDR3 is 14 amino acids long. CDR3 DNA: TGTGCCAGCAGCCCCTCTAGCGGGAGCTACGAGCAGTACTTC. It yields the protein CASSPSSGSYEQYF. Drawing the rest from reference TRBV9 and TRBJ2-7, the complete variable domain is DSGVTQTPKHLITATGQRVTLRCSPRSGDLSVYWYQQSLDQGLQFLIQYYNGEERAKGNILERFSAQQFPDLHSELNLSSLELGDSALYFCASSPSSGSYEQYFGPGTRLTVT.

The chain uses TRBV29-1 and TRBJ1-2; 9 bases align to TRBD1. Germline V lookup: CDR1 SQVTM, CDR2 ANQGSEA. Unmatched junction bases numbered 6, after V lost 6 bases and J lost 1 base. This CDR3 has 14 amino acids. CDR3 in amino acids: CSVITGGYNYGYTF. CDR3 DNA sequence: TGCAGCGTCATCACAGGGGGCTATAACTATGGCTACACCTTC. The full variable domain, its missing parts supplied by reference TRBV29-1 and TRBJ1-2, is SAVISQKPSRDICQRGTSLTIQCQVDSQVTMMFWYRQQPGQSLTLIATANQGSEATYESGFVIDKFPISRPNLTFSTLTVSNMSPEDSSIYLCSVITGGYNYGYTFGSGTRLTVV.